Listed below are T cell receptor beta chains from one sample, sequenced in a study of T cells after yellow fever vaccination. TCRdb reprocessed the 5' RACE reads with MiXCR, giving one entry per CDR3 protein. The table lists hundreds of thousands of distinct CDR3 sequences, 9% to 15% of them singletons. The sample was PBMCs, taken on the day of the yellow fever booster vaccination. These receptors originate from a man aged 30-40 years who received the YFV17D yellow fever vaccine. Both conserved end residues are part of each CDR3. A D gene is named only where the DNA matches it firmly. Size tells how often a clone was seen (once, few, many) or the class of an expanded clone, and some rows leave it out.

clone_size	v_call	j_call	d_call	cdr3_nt	cdr3_aa
NA	TRBV12-3/TRBV12-4	TRBJ1-2	NA	TGTGCCAGCAGCCTGGGGGGCTTAGGCTATGGCTACACCTTC	CASSLGGLGYGYTF
few	TRBV4-3	TRBJ2-7	TRBD1	TGCGCCAGCAGCCGAGTACAGGGGTTCTACGAGCAGTACTTC	CASSRVQGFYEQYF
many	TRBV7-9	TRBJ2-5	TRBD2	TGTGCCAGCAGCTTAGTTGCGGGAGTTGGGGAGACCCAGTACTTC	CASSLVAGVGETQYF
few	TRBV29-1	TRBJ1-1	TRBD1	TGCAGCGTGACAGGGTTGTCGACTGAAGCTTTCTTT	CSVTGLSTEAFF
few	TRBV3-1	TRBJ1-6	NA	TGTGCCAGCAGCCAAGGAAGGGTTGGTTCACCCCTCCACTTT	CASSQGRVGSPLHF
NA	TRBV20-1	TRBJ1-6	NA	TGCAGTGCTAGCAAGGGAGAAAGCTATAATTCACCCCTCCACTTT	CSASKGESYNSPLHF
few	TRBV11-3	TRBJ2-2	TRBD2	TGTGCCAGCAGGGTTAGCGGGAGATCCACCGGGGAGCTGTTTTTT	CASRVSGRSTGELFF
NA	TRBV28	TRBJ2-5	NA	TGTGCCAGCAGAGATCTAATTCTCCAAGAGACCCAGTACTTC	CASRDLILQETQYF
few	TRBV12-3/TRBV12-4	TRBJ1-3	TRBD1	TGTGCCAGCAGTTTCCTCTCCGGGACAGGCGTGGGGAACACCATATATTTT	CASSFLSGTGVGNTIYF
NA	TRBV21-1	TRBJ2-3	NA	TGTGCCAGCAGCAAACTAGCGGGAGCGGTAGATACGCAGTATTTT	CASSKLAGAVDTQYF
few	TRBV6-5	TRBJ1-1	TRBD1	TGTGCCAGCAGTTACTGGGCCGGGACAGGCATGAACACTGAAGCTTTCTTT	CASSYWAGTGMNTEAFF
few	TRBV5-1	TRBJ2-1	TRBD1	TGCGCCAGCAGCTTGGGGGGGACAGGGCACTACAATGAGCAGTTCTTC	CASSLGGTGHYNEQFF
few	TRBV24-1	TRBJ1-1	NA	TGTGCCACCAGTGATTTCGGTTACACTGAAGCTTTCTTT	CATSDFGYTEAFF
NA	TRBV21-1	TRBJ2-2	NA	TGTGCCAGCAGCGAAACCTCCCAGGAGGCGAAGAAAGTTCCCGGGGAGCTGTTTTTT	CASSETSQEAKKVPGELFF
NA	TRBV5-4	TRBJ2-1	NA	TGTGCCAGCAGCTTGGCCCTGGGGAAGAAAGAGCAGTTCTTC	CASSLALGKKEQFF
few	TRBV20-1	TRBJ2-7	NA	TGCAGTGCCAGACCCCCCGCAACCCCCTACGAGCAGTACTTC	CSARPPATPYEQYF
NA	TRBV11-2	TRBJ2-7	NA	TGTGCCAGCAGGATGGAGGGCGAGCAGTACTTC	CASRMEGEQYF
NA	TRBV4-3	TRBJ1-1	NA	TGCGCCAGCAGCCAAGAATGGGGGGCCCACACTGAAGCTTTCTTT	CASSQEWGAHTEAFF
NA	TRBV15	TRBJ2-7	TRBD2	TGTGCCACCAGCAGAGATCCGGGCGGGAGCACCTCCTACGAGCAGTACTTC	CATSRDPGGSTSYEQYF
many	TRBV5-5	TRBJ2-7	TRBD1	TGTGCCAGCAGTTTGGGACAGGGGAGAAGCTACGAGCAGTACTTC	CASSLGQGRSYEQYF
NA	TRBV19	TRBJ2-2	TRBD2	TGTGCCAGTAATCCTAGCGGGAGGCCGGCCGGGGAGCTGTTTTTT	CASNPSGRPAGELFF
few	TRBV2	TRBJ2-1	NA	TGTGCCAGCAGAGTAGTAGCGGCCCCCAATGAGCAGTTCTTC	CASRVVAAPNEQFF
many	TRBV6-5	TRBJ1-1	NA	TGTGCCAGCAGTTACTCCGCCCTATTACGACAGGACACTGAAGCTTTCTTT	CASSYSALLRQDTEAFF
NA	TRBV30	TRBJ2-1	NA	TGTGCCTGGAGTGCCCTAGACAGGTACAATGAGCAGTTCTTC	CAWSALDRYNEQFF
NA	TRBV5-1	TRBJ2-1	TRBD2	TGCGCCAGCAGCTTGGCGACTAGCTCTAATAATGAGCAGTTCTTC	CASSLATSSNNEQFF
NA	TRBV20-1	TRBJ2-4	NA	TGCAGTGCTAGAGGGGCAGGTACTCGTGGCATTCAGTACTTC	CSARGAGTRGIQYF
many	TRBV2	TRBJ2-1	TRBD2	TGTGCCAGCAGTAGCGGGAGGGTCTACAATGAGCAGTTCTTC	CASSSGRVYNEQFF
few	TRBV19	TRBJ2-2	TRBD1	TGTGCCAGTAGTAGTAAAACAGGGGGAATGAGCACCGGGGAGCTGTTTTTT	CASSSKTGGMSTGELFF
NA	TRBV25-1	TRBJ2-3	NA	TGTGCCAGCAGTGAATTGGACCCCCGGGGTACGCAGTATTTT	CASSELDPRGTQYF
NA	TRBV7-6	TRBJ2-1	NA	TGTGCCAGCAGCATTGATTGGGGAACCTCCTACAATGAGCAGTTCTTC	CASSIDWGTSYNEQFF
NA	TRBV7-9	TRBJ2-5	NA	TGTGCCAGCAGCCCTGGACAGATCCAAGAGACCCAGTACTTC	CASSPGQIQETQYF
NA	TRBV11-2	TRBJ1-6	NA	TGTGCCAGCAGCTTAGGTGGCGGGTTCCGTCATTCACCCCTCCACTTT	CASSLGGGFRHSPLHF
NA	TRBV28	TRBJ2-7	NA	TGTGCCACCGAGCAGAGGCCGAATATACAGCAGTACTTC	CATEQRPNIQQYF
few	TRBV7-9	TRBJ2-2	TRBD2	TGTGCCAGCAGCTTACTGGCTAGCGGCCCCGGGGAGCTGTTTTTT	CASSLLASGPGELFF
few	TRBV10-3	TRBJ2-6	NA	TGTGCCATCAGTGAAAGAGGAGGGGCTGCTGGGGCCAACGTCCTGACTTTC	CAISERGGAAGANVLTF
NA	TRBV5-1	TRBJ2-5	NA	TGCGCCAGCAGCTTGGCCACGGACTGGAACCAAGAGACCCAGTACTTC	CASSLATDWNQETQYF
NA	TRBV6-5	TRBJ2-1	NA	TGTGCCAGCAGTTACCGGGGAACTAGCTCCTACAATGAGCAGTTCTTC	CASSYRGTSSYNEQFF
many	TRBV29-1	TRBJ2-7	TRBD2	TGCAGCGTTGAAGATCTCACTAGCGGGAGGGCCTCCGAGCAGTACTTC	CSVEDLTSGRASEQYF
few	TRBV20-1	TRBJ1-2	NA	TGCAGTGCTAGAGATCAGGGAACGTGGGGCTACACCTTC	CSARDQGTWGYTF
few	TRBV6-1	TRBJ2-3	NA	TGTGCCAGCAGTGACGGAACTAGCACAGATACGCAGTATTTT	CASSDGTSTDTQYF